This is a list of T cell receptor beta chains from one sample in a study of T-cell reconstitution after alpha-beta-depleted transplantation in children. One entry per CDR3 protein, called by TCRdb with MiXCR from the PCR reads. This sample has about 190,000 distinct CDR3 sequences, with roughly 7.5% found just once. Specimen: PBMCs from the stem cell graft donor, collected from the stem cell graft. The receptors stem from a human donor who donated a stem cell graft to a child with Wiskott-Aldrich syndrome. The CDR3 runs from the conserved cysteine through the conserved F or W.

V	J	CDR3
TRBV20-1	TRBJ1-2	CSAKTGFNYGYTF
TRBV7-9	TRBJ1-2	CASSFLPTRLGGYTF
TRBV5-1	TRBJ2-7	CASSLESPAEQYF
TRBV4-2	TRBJ1-2	CASSQAGKGDFYGYTF
TRBV6-1	TRBJ2-1	CASRQERWDEQFF
TRBV7-9	TRBJ1-1	CASSANTGGTEAFF
TRBV20-1	TRBJ2-3	CSARDESGGGFRTQYF
TRBV25-1	TRBJ2-5	CASSEGTGTHQETQYF
TRBV7-9	TRBJ1-2	CASSPSGSIVYGYTF
TRBV6-5	TRBJ2-2	CASWRAGELFF
TRBV6-6	TRBJ2-1	CASGPRGYNEQFF
TRBV18	TRBJ2-1	CASSPFDTYNEQFF
TRBV7-9	TRBJ2-7	CASSLTGTPYEQYF
TRBV12-3/TRBV12-4	TRBJ2-5	CASSPPSLAVMRTQYF
TRBV12-3/TRBV12-4	TRBJ2-1	CASSLSASGINEQFF
TRBV5-1	TRBJ2-5	CASSLGRLQETQYF
TRBV7-9	TRBJ2-1	CASGGLANYNEQFF
TRBV5-1	TRBJ2-5	CASSLAGQRQYQETQYF
TRBV12-3/TRBV12-4	TRBJ1-6	CTLCLEARSPLHF
TRBV5-6	TRBJ2-7	CASSSGTGGGIYEQYF
TRBV6-4	TRBJ2-1	CASSGRQRPWYCNEQFF
TRBV7-9	TRBJ2-7	CASTNTPSYEQYF
TRBV5-1	TRBJ2-7	CASTTGTAYEQYF
TRBV5-6	TRBJ2-1	CASSPGLAGGPSSYNEQFF
TRBV5-1	TRBJ2-5	CASSFQGIGETQYF
TRBV12-3/TRBV12-4	TRBJ2-6	CASTNGRLAGHSGANVLTF
TRBV6-1	TRBJ2-3	CASIPQLFRTDTQYF
TRBV5-1	TRBJ2-1	CASSDTSGAYNEQFF
TRBV24-1	TRBJ2-4	CATSRASDQNIQYF
TRBV6-1	TRBJ1-3	CASGGQGTPGNTIYF
TRBV6-1	TRBJ2-5	CASSDRATGNRETQYF
TRBV7-8	TRBJ2-7	CASSLMTLTGYNEQYF
TRBV6-5	TRBJ1-3	CASSYSQGGGNTIYF
TRBV7-7	TRBJ2-2	CASSRTSVTGELFF
TRBV7-2	TRBJ2-2	CASSLALFGTGELFF
TRBV20-1	TRBJ2-7	CSARPLTYEQYF
TRBV9	TRBJ2-7	CASSVGGSDYEQYF
TRBV5-1	TRBJ2-3	CASSSGVGTDTQYF
TRBV15	TRBJ2-7	CATSRDRAGADEQYF
TRBV20-1	TRBJ1-2	CSAPTSELNYGYTF